This T cell receptor (beta chain) appears in the sequencing data of a study of PD-1 blockade in classical Hodgkin lymphoma. The study, taken as a whole, reports: TCR diversity rose significantly by C4D1 in CD4+ but not CD8+ cells. Complete responders had baseline diversity similar to newly diagnosed patients. Repertoire differences have undefined causes, possibly disease activity or prior therapy.

The CDR3 runs 12 residues. Germline V gene sequence: CDR1 MRHNA, CDR2 SNTAGT. V trimming: 6 bases; J trimming: 7 bases; junction bases outside the gene matches: 5. TCRdb keeps only in-frame clones here, not all; method: immunoSEQ multiplex PCR. The data contain 75,000 to 100,000 clones, roughly 79% of them singletons. In this sample, this clone turned up a few times. Antigen: not known. Each patient experienced a relapse that followed autologous stem cell transplantation, and brentuximab vedotin exposure varied. Complete response, partial response or progressive disease constituted the best response categories observed.

The sequencing here drew on peripheral blood mononuclear cells (PBMCs), taken before the second cycle of nivolumab. This chain uses TRBV6-4 with TRBJ1-2; 7 nucleotides match TRBD1. The receptor was derived from a human donor with classical Hodgkin lymphoma. CDR3 nucleotide sequence: TGTGCCAGCAGAAGGGGGCAGGGTGGCTACACCTTC. Protein sequence: CASRRGQGGYTF.